This T cell receptor beta chain appears in the sequencing data of a study of blood T cells in healthy people across ages. Study results and limitations: Samples with more naive T cells showed higher observed beta diversity. Age showed a roughly linear inverse relationship with TCR beta diversity per million T cells.

Primed by a sample-barcoded 5' primer and a J-beta primer mix, a second PCR proceeded for about 6 to 11 cycles. Each cDNA molecule received a tag from a template-switch adaptor that had 12 random nucleotides. TCRdb itself ran the 5' RACE reads through MiXCR, one entry per CDR3 protein. The sample has 1 million to 1.2 million distinct CDR3 sequences, less than 45% seen once. CDR3 length: 15 residues. Germline V gene lookup returns CDR1 DFQATT and CDR2 SNEGSKA (reference sequence). A note on this clonotype: Its antigen is as yet unknown.

This sequence was found in a man between 18 and 35 years old in good health. Sequencing input: blood. The gene calls are TRBV20-1 and TRBJ2-5, with a possible D match to TRBD1 (5 bases). The J call may not be correct, given that the DNA end is closer to TRBJ2-4. CDR3 loop: CSAIGQEVTKNIQYF. CDR3 bases: TGCAGTGCTATCGGACAAGAAGTAACCAAAAACATTCAGTACTTC.